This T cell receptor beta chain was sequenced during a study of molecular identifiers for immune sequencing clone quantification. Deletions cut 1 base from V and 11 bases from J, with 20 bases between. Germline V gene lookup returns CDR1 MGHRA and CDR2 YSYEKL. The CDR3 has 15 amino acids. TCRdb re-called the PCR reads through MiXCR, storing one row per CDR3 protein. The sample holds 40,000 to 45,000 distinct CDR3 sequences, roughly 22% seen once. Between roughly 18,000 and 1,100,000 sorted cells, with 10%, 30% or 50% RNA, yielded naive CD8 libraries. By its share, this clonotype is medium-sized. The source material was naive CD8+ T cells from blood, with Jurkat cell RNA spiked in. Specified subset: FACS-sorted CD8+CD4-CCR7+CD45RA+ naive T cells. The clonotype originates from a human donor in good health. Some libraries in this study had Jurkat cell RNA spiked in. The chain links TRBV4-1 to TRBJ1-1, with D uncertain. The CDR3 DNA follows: TGCGCCAGCAGCCAAGGACTCAATTCCGTGCGAGGGGCTTTCTTT. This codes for CASSQGLNSVRGAFF.